This TCR beta chain originates from a study of radiation and T cells in renal cell carcinoma. Regarding time point: blood 2 weeks post-SBRT. Treatment of the sample: 15 Gy SBRT to primary tumor, nephrectomy 4 weeks later. Produced via immunoSEQ multiplex PCR; TCRdb's table is partial and in-frame only. The sample comprises 120,000 or so clones, approximately 80% of which are singletons, and over 1.5% rests with the top ten. V shed 0 bases, J shed 1 base, and the junction held 3 bases outside the gene matches. Looked up from germline, CDR1 is SEHNR and CDR2 is FQNEAQ (reference sequence). The CDR3 runs 17 residues.

The TCR was taken from a woman in her sixties with renal cell carcinoma. This rearrangement joins TRBV7-9 to TRBJ2-3; 11 bases map to TRBD2. The sequencing here drew on blood, taken from a patient whose treatment included radiotherapy and nephrectomy. The CDR3 is CASSLAEGLAGTDTQYF. CDR3 DNA sequence: TGTGCCAGCAGCTTAGCGGAGGGACTAGCGGGCACAGATACGCAGTATTTT.